This TCR beta chain was identified in a study of shared clonotypes between healthy human individuals. Worth noting for this clone: Its specificity is not known.

The study's findings and limits: It was expected that sequencing depth would affect clonotype sharing among donors.

Here immunoSEQ multiplex PCR was the method, and the copy in TCRdb shows in-frame clones only, minus some. The sample has 2 million to 2.5 million clones, about 95% seen once. Trimming cost V 2 bases and J 3 bases, with 7 bases left between them. Germline V CDR1 and CDR2: SGHAT, FQNNGV. The CDR3 runs to 14 residues. Selected positively for CCR7 and CD45RO-negative, naive CD8 cells excluded terminally differentiated effector memory CD45RA+ cells. This TCR derives from a man between 18 and 35 years old in good health. Sequences were obtained from naive CD8+ T cells sorted from blood. The chain recombines TRBV11-2 with TRBJ1-4, with D hard to call. The CDR3 region is CASSLKAANEKLFF. For the CDR3, the DNA is TGTGCCAGCAGCTTAAAGGCGGCTAATGAAAAACTGTTTTTT.